This T cell receptor (beta chain) was found in a study of blood T cell repertoires in COVID-19. The overall study: Researchers got acute and convalescent COVID-19 samples from the United States, Italy and Spain.

J lost 10 bases, V lost 10 bases, and 13 bases had no gene match. In germline, CDR1 is SEHNR, CDR2 FQNEAQ (reference sequence). The CDR3 loop spans 13 amino acids. This table comes from immunoSEQ multiplex PCR, and its TCRdb copy is limited to in-frame clones, with some not included. This sample has 150,000 to 200,000 clones; 75% to 90% occur once, and the top ten carry around 0.77%. Everyone who took part was about 18 to 89 years old, and they came from roughly 25 US areas. Membership in each cohort depended on participant-reported clinical history. J is TRBJ2-1 and V is TRBV7-9, with 7 positions matching TRBD2. The source of this sequence is a woman aged 18-29 years who had recovered from COVID-19. The sequencing input was PBMCs or T cells enriched from blood (not recorded which). CDR3 amino acids: CATEWVAGLEQFF. For the CDR3, the DNA is TGTGCCACGGAGTGGGTAGCGGGCTTGGAGCAGTTCTTC.